Included here is one TCR beta chain sequence, with context. Primed by a sample-barcoded 5' primer and a J-beta primer mix, a second PCR proceeded for about 6 to 12 cycles. TCRdb passed the 5' RACE reads through MiXCR, listing each CDR3 protein once. This sample has roughly 730,000 distinct CDR3 sequences, with 45% to 70% found just once. These data originate in a study of blood T cells in healthy people across ages. Trimming took 6 bases from V and 4 from J, leaving 9 bases between them. The CDR3 consists of 12 residues. The rearrangement links TRBV12-3 or TRBV12-4 to TRBJ1-2; D possibly corresponds to TRBD1 (5 bases). Sequenced sample: blood. This TCR derives from a man aged 35 to 55 in good health. CDR3 nucleotide sequence: TGTGCCAGCAGGACAGCTGCCTATGGCTACACCTTC. It yields the protein CASRTAAYGYTF.